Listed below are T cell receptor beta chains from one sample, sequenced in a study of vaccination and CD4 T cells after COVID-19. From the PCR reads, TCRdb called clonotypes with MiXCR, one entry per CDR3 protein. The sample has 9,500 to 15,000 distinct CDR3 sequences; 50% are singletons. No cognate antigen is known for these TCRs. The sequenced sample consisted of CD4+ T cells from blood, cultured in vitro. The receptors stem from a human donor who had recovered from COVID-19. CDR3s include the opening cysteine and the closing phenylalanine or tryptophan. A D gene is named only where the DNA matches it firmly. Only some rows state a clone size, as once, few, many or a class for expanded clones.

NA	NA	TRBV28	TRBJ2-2	CASSFDRGLNTGELFF	TGTGCCAGCAGTTTCGATCGGGGACTTAACACCGGGGAGCTGTTTTTT
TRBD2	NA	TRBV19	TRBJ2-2	CASSPRGVNTGELFF	TGTGCCAGTAGTCCCCGGGGGGTGAACACCGGGGAGCTGTTTTTT
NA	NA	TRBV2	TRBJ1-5	CASSETGGDQPQHF	TGTGCCAGCAGTGAAACGGGGGGGGATCAGCCCCAGCATTTT
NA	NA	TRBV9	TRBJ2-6	CASSVRSKPLGANVLTF	TGTGCCAGCAGCGTACGGTCCAAACCCCTTGGGGCCAACGTCCTGACTTTC
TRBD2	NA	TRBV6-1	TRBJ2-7	CASARPTSGIYEQYF	TGTGCCAGCGCCCGCCCGACTAGCGGGATATACGAGCAGTACTTC
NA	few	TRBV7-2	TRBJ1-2	CASSLEAGIHGYTF	TGTGCCAGCAGCTTAGAGGCAGGGATCCATGGCTACACCTTC
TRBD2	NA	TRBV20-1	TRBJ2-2	CSARDGGSYTGELFF	TGCAGTGCTAGAGACGGCGGGAGTTACACCGGGGAGCTGTTTTTT
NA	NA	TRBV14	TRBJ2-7	CASSQATGRSSYEQYF	TGTGCCAGCAGCCAGGCCACAGGGAGGAGCTCCTACGAGCAGTACTTC
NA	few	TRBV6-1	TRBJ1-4	CASSSNRVGEKLFF	TGTGCCAGCAGTAGTAACAGGGTTGGTGAAAAACTGTTTTTT
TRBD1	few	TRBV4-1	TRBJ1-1	CASSPGQVNTEAFF	TGCGCCAGCAGCCCCGGACAGGTGAACACTGAAGCTTTCTTT
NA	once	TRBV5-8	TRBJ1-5	CASSLVAPGRSQHF	TGTGCCAGCAGCTTGGTGGCACCGGGGAGGTCCCAGCATTTT
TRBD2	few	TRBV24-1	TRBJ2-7	CATSDLGLAGLVGSYEQYF	TGTGCCACCAGTGATTTGGGACTAGCGGGATTAGTAGGGTCCTACGAGCAGTACTTC
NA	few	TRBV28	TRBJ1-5	CASSPRNGQPQHF	TGTGCCAGCAGTCCCCGGAACGGGCAGCCCCAGCATTTT
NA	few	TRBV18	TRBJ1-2	CASSPADSPYGYTF	TGTGCCAGCTCACCAGCGGACAGCCCCTATGGCTACACCTTC
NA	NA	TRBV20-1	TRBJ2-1	CSARGSYRDEQFF	TGCAGTGCTCGGGGGAGTTATAGGGATGAGCAGTTCTTC
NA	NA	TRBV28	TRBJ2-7	CASSPGVSEYF	TGTGCCAGCAGTCCCGGAGTGAGTGAGTACTTC
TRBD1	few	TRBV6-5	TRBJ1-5	CASSYSTRDRTLVLNQPQHF	TGTGCCAGCAGTTACTCGACCCGGGACAGAACCCTAGTACTCAATCAGCCCCAGCATTTT
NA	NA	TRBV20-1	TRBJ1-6	CSARRPRAGPPYNSPLHF	TGCAGTGCTAGACGACCCCGAGCAGGGCCACCTTATAATTCACCCCTCCACTTT
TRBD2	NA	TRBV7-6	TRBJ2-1	CASSLSASGRLFF	TGTGCCAGCAGCTTATCTGCTAGCGGGAGGCTGTTCTTC
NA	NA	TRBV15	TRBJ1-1	CATSRGWGGNTEAFF	TGTGCCACCAGCAGAGGGTGGGGCGGGAACACTGAAGCTTTCTTT
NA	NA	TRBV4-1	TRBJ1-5	CASSQDWQTSNQPQHF	TGCGCCAGCAGCCAAGACTGGCAGACTAGCAATCAGCCCCAGCATTTT
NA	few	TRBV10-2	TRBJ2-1	CASSESSRPNNEQFF	TGCGCCAGCAGTGAGAGTTCGAGACCCAACAATGAGCAGTTCTTC